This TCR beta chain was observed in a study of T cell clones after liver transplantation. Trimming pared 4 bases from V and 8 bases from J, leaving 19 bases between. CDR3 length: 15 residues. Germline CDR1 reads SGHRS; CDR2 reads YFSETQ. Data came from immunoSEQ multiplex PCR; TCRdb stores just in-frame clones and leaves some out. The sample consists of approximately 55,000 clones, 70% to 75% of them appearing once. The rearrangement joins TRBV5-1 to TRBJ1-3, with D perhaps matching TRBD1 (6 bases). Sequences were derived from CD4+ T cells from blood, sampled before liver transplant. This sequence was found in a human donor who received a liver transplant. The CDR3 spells CASSHGLAGADTIYF. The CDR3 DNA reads TGCGCCAGCAGCCACGGATTGGCAGGGGCGGACACCATATATTTT.